These 31 T cell receptor beta chains came from one sample sequenced in a study of blood T cell repertoires in COVID-19. Clones were sequenced by immunoSEQ multiplex PCR, and TCRdb holds only the in-frame ones, with some missing. The sample has some 100,000 clones; 85% to 90% are singletons. Sequencing was done on a sample of peripheral blood. All receptors come from a woman in her 70s with acute or convalescent COVID-19.

Worth noting for this clone: The junction departs from germline at one end; a sequencing error may be responsible. The genes are TRBV5-6 and TRBJ1-5, with D possibly TRBD1 on 5 matching bases. The CDR3 sequence is 14 residues long. Germline assignment: CDR1 SGHDT and CDR2 YYEEEE. The chain's CDR3 is CASSLGGGISPRDF. The CDR3 bases are TGTGCCAGCAGCTTGGGCGGGGGGATCAGCCCCAGGGATTTT.

This chain joins TRBV18 and TRBJ1-1, with D possibly matching TRBD1 (6 bases). This CDR3 has 16 residues. Trimming took 2 bases from V and 3 from J, leaving 16 bases between them. The germline V gene has CDR1 KGHSH and CDR2 LQKENI. CDR3 sequence: CASSPFTNRADTEAFF. CDR3 in DNA: TGTGCCAGCTCACCATTTACGAACAGGGCGGACACTGAAGCTTTCTTT.

The chain is built from TRBV3-1 (or the pseudogene TRBV3-2) and TRBJ1-2; 10 bases line up with TRBD1. CDR1 LGHDT and CDR2 YNNKEL come from the germline V gene (reference sequence). With V trimmed by 4 bases and J by 6 bases, 8 bases remained unmatched. The CDR3 is 15 residues long. CDR3 in amino acids: CASSPRTGGVHGYTF. CDR3 DNA: TGTGCCAGCAGCCCACGGACAGGGGGGGTTCATGGCTACACCTTC.

This sequence joins TRBV4-1 and TRBJ1-1; weak D call: TRBD1 (6 bases). Germline V gene sequence: CDR1 MGHRA, CDR2 YSYEKL. V lost 5 bases and J 1 base, leaving 14 bases between the germline ends. The CDR3 is 15 amino acids. The chain's CDR3 is CASSTMDSKNTEAFF. In DNA form, the CDR3 reads TGCGCCAGCAGCACAATGGACAGTAAGAACACTGAAGCTTTCTTT.

This clone occurred once. J is TRBJ1-5 and V is TRBV7-9; TRBD1 agrees at 9 bases. Germline V CDR1 and CDR2: SEHNR, FQNEAQ (reference sequence). The CDR3 sequence is 16 residues long. J was trimmed by 6 bases and V by 5 bases; bases with no gene match: 11. Written as DNA, the CDR3 is TGTGCCAGCAGCCCAAGGACAGGGGCGAAAGTTCAGCCCCAGCATTTT. It codes for CASSPRTGAKVQPQHF.

This chain uses TRBV11-3 with TRBJ1-1; tentatively, D is TRBD1 (5 bases). CDR1 and CDR2 from the germline V gene are SGHNT and YENEEA. The length of the CDR3 is 13 residues. Trimming removed 0 bases at V and 5 bases at J, with 7 bases between. CDR3 protein: CASSLDQGTEAFF. The CDR3 bases are TGTGCCAGCAGCTTAGATCAGGGAACTGAAGCTTTCTTT.

The chain is built from TRBV14 and TRBJ2-3, with TRBD2 matching over 11 bases. From germline, CDR1 is SGHDN and CDR2 FVKESK. The V gene end was trimmed by 5 bases and the J gene end by 7 bases; junction bases not matched to a gene: 8. CDR3 length: 15 residues. The CDR3 nucleotides read TGTGCCAGCAGCATAACTAGCGGGGGAACGAATACGCAGTATTTT. As protein: CASSITSGGTNTQYF.

This chain connects TRBV27 to TRBJ1-2; 12 bases fit TRBD1. CDR3 length equals 15 residues. V shed 5 bases and J 7 bases; nucleotides not matched to a gene: 8. CDR1 is MNHEY and CDR2 is SMNVEV in the germline V gene (reference sequence). CDR3 nucleotides: TGTGCCAGCAGTAGCGGCCGGGACAGGGGGCTTGGCTACACCTTC. This gives the protein CASSSGRDRGLGYTF.

This chain links TRBV5-8 with TRBJ1-4; 9 nucleotides agree with TRBD1. Germline values: CDR1 SGHTS, CDR2 YDEGEE. The ends lost 4 bases at V and 7 bases at J; junction bases unmatched: 8. CDR3 length: 15 residues. CDR3: CASSALTGGGEKLFF. CDR3 coding DNA: TGTGCCAGCAGCGCCCTGACAGGGGGAGGTGAAAAACTGTTTTTT.

The chain joins TRBV30 to TRBJ1-3; D remains unclear. The V end was cut by 4 bases, the J end by 1 base, with 14 bases between. Germline V gene lookup returns CDR1 GTSNPN and CDR2 SVGIG (reference sequence). This CDR3 is 15 amino acids long. The CDR3 loop reads CAWTSWAGSGNTIYF. The CDR3 DNA reads TGTGCCTGGACCTCGTGGGCGGGATCTGGAAACACCATATATTTT. Using reference TRBV30 and TRBJ1-3 for the parts outside the CDR3, the full variable domain is SQTIHQWPATLVQPVGSPLSLECTVEGTSNPNLYWYRQAAGRGLQLLFYSVGIGQISSEVPQNLSASRPQDRQFILSSKKLLLSDSGFYLCAWTSWAGSGNTIYFGEGSWLTVV.

The chain recombines TRBV28 with TRBJ2-3; D might be TRBD2 (5 bases). Germline CDR1 is MDHEN and CDR2 is SYDVKM. There are 14 residues in the CDR3. V was cut by 6 bases and J by 0 bases, with 10 bases left in between. CDR3 DNA: TGTGCCAGCAGGCTAGCCGGGAGCACAGATACGCAGTATTTT. It is translated as CASRLAGSTDTQYF.

The chain is built from TRBV20-1 and TRBJ2-7, with 10 bases identical to TRBD2. The germline V gene encodes CDR1 DFQATT and CDR2 SNEGSKA (reference sequence). J was trimmed by 11 bases and V by 5 bases; bases with no gene match: 3. This CDR3 has 10 amino acids. The CDR3 coding sequence is TGCAGTGCTGGGCTAGCGGGAGAGTACTTC. This gives the protein CSAGLAGEYF.

The chain combines TRBV30 with TRBJ2-1, with D perhaps TRBD1 (5 bases). The CDR3 contains 15 residues. The germline V gene has CDR1 GTSNPN and CDR2 SVGIG (reference sequence). V was trimmed by 2 bases and J by 0 bases, leaving 11 bases between them. CDR3 nucleotides: TGTGCCTGGAGTCAACAGGAGAGCTCCTACAATGAGCAGTTCTTC. It is translated as CAWSQQESSYNEQFF. The whole variable domain, remainder taken from reference TRBV30 and TRBJ2-1, is SQTIHQWPATLVQPVGSPLSLECTVEGTSNPNLYWYRQAAGRGLQLLFYSVGIGQISSEVPQNLSASRPQDRQFILSSKKLLLSDSGFYLCAWSQQESSYNEQFFGPGTRLTVL.

In its sample, this clone was seen a few times. The rearrangement links TRBV10-1 to TRBJ1-3; D unclear. V was shortened by 4 bases and J by 2 bases, with 15 bases between the two germline ends. CDR1 is WNHNN, CDR2 SYGVQD, per germline (reference sequence). The CDR3 totals 16 residues. The CDR3 here is CASSAVTGGPGNTIYF. CDR3 DNA sequence: TGCGCCAGCAGTGCCGTGACCGGAGGCCCTGGAAACACCATATATTTT.

The chain has TRBV10-1 and TRBJ1-6; tentative D call: TRBD1 (6 bases). CDR1 and CDR2 from the germline V gene are WNHNN and SYGVQD (reference sequence). The CDR3 runs to 13 residues. V dropped 4 bases and J dropped 9 bases, with 10 bases sitting between them. The CDR3 protein is CASSVNRASPLHF. CDR3 bases: TGCGCCAGCAGTGTCAACAGGGCTTCACCCCTCCACTTT.

The rearrangement uses TRBV5-4 and TRBJ1-1; D gene uncertain. In germline, CDR1 is SGHNT, CDR2 YYREEE (reference sequence). Deletions cut 2 bases from V and 2 bases from J, with 7 bases between. CDR3 size: 13 residues. Here the CDR3 reads CASSFLTNTEAFF. The CDR3 coding sequence is TGTGCCAGCAGCTTTTTAACAAACACTGAAGCTTTCTTT.

This clone was observed once. The chain uses TRBV2 and TRBJ1-6; 7 bases agree with TRBD1. The CDR3 consists of 14 residues. Germline V gene data show CDR1 as SNHLY and CDR2 as FYNNEI. V was clipped by 9 bases and J by 3 bases; unmatched bases: 5. CDR3 bases: TGTGCCAGTTACCGGGACAGCTATAATTCACCCCTCCACTTT. Its translation is CASYRDSYNSPLHF.

V usage is TRBV6-1 and J usage is TRBJ1-3; TRBD1 aligns across 7 bases. Looked up from germline, CDR1 is MNHNS and CDR2 is SASEGT. Losses at the gene ends were 5 bases for V and 4 bases for J; bases not matched to a gene: 8. The CDR3 sequence is 15 residues long. The chain's CDR3 is CASSKQGMAGNTIYF. DNA for the CDR3: TGTGCCAGCAGTAAACAGGGGATGGCGGGAAACACCATATATTTT.

This chain's CDR3 is CASSVATSSSYNEQFF. The CDR3 nucleotides read TGTGCCAGCAGCGTAGCCACTAGCAGCTCCTACAATGAGCAGTTCTTC. The rearrangement joins TRBV9 to TRBJ2-1; TRBD2 might be the D (6 bases). CDR1 is SGDLS, CDR2 YYNGEE, per germline. The CDR3 has 16 amino acids. V lost 0 bases and J lost 0, with 10 bases in between.

This clone has a single count. The rearrangement uses TRBV27 and TRBJ2-7; TRBD2 matches at 7 bases. This CDR3 has 14 residues. CDR1 MNHEY and CDR2 SMNVEV come from the germline V gene (reference sequence). With V trimmed by 4 bases and J by 0 bases, 3 bases remained unmatched. The CDR3 spells CASSWGGSSYEQYF. As DNA, the CDR3 is TGTGCCAGCAGTTGGGGGGGGAGCTCCTACGAGCAGTACTTC.

The V gene is TRBV15, the J gene TRBJ2-7; the match to TRBD1 covers 7 bases. Germline lookup yields CDR1 LNHNV and CDR2 YYDKDF (reference sequence). The length of the CDR3 is 14 residues. V was clipped by 3 bases and J by 2 bases; unmatched bases: 4. The CDR3, as DNA: TGTGCCACCAGCAGTTGGGACAGAACCTACGAGCAGTACTTC. Protein product: CATSSWDRTYEQYF.

This chain links TRBV7-9 with TRBJ2-7; tentatively, D is TRBD2 (6 bases). CDR1 is SEHNR and CDR2 is FQNEAQ in the germline V gene (reference sequence). This CDR3 is built from 15 residues. V was trimmed by 2 bases and J by 5 bases, leaving 16 bases between them. In DNA, the CDR3 is TGTGCCAGCAGCTTATCTCGCCGGGGGTCCGACGAGCAGTACTTC. This translates into CASSLSRRGSDEQYF.

V usage is TRBV30 and J usage is TRBJ2-7; 9 nucleotides line up with TRBD1. The CDR3 covers 14 residues. Losses at the gene ends were 2 bases for V and 4 bases for J; bases not matched to a gene: 6. From germline, CDR1 is GTSNPN and CDR2 SVGIG (reference sequence). CDR3 DNA: TGTGCCTGGAGTAATTGGGACAGGGTATACGAGCAGTACTTC. Its protein product is CAWSNWDRVYEQYF.

The V and J genes are TRBV5-1 and TRBJ1-2, with 8 bases identical to TRBD1. In germline, CDR1 is SGHRS, CDR2 YFSETQ. J gave up 8 bases and V 4 bases, and 7 bases lay outside the gene matches. This CDR3 contains 13 residues. Written as DNA, the CDR3 is TGCGCCAGCAGCCACGGACAGGGATACGGCTACACCTTC. It specifies CASSHGQGYGYTF.

CDR3 in DNA: TGTGCCAGTAACAGAGAGCAGTACTTC. This encodes CASNREQYF. The chain uses TRBV19 and TRBJ2-7, with unresolved D. Germline V CDR1 and CDR2: LNHDA, SQIVND (reference sequence). The V and J ends lost 7 bases and 7 bases respectively, with 5 bases between them. The length of the CDR3 is 9 residues.

V is TRBV28 and J is TRBJ2-3; D might be TRBD2 (6 bases). Germline assignment: CDR1 MDHEN and CDR2 SYDVKM. The CDR3 covers 12 residues. V was trimmed by 7 bases and J by 5 bases, leaving 10 bases between them. The CDR3 region has the DNA TGTGCCAGCACTGCGGGGCGAGATACGCAGTATTTT. This encodes CASTAGRDTQYF.

This clone has more than one count but fewer than ten. This chain uses TRBV3-1 (or the pseudogene TRBV3-2) with TRBJ1-3; tentative D call: TRBD1 (6 bases). V lost 4 bases and J 4 bases, leaving 8 bases between the germline ends. The CDR3 has 13 amino acids. CDR1 and CDR2 (germline): LGHDT, YNNKEL (reference sequence). The CDR3 coding sequence is TGTGCCAGCAGCCCAGGACAGGGAAACACCATATATTTT. Translating gives CASSPGQGNTIYF.

The chain joins TRBV2 to TRBJ2-1; 7 nucleotides agree with TRBD1. Germline V lookup: CDR1 SNHLY, CDR2 FYNNEI. The trim removed 5 bases at V and 8 bases at J, leaving 3 bases unmatched. CDR3 length equals 12 residues. CDR3 nucleotide sequence: TGTGCCAGCAGTAGACAGGGAGATGAGCAGTTCTTC. This sequence encodes CASSRQGDEQFF.

This chain uses TRBV11-2 with TRBJ2-3, with 9 positions matching TRBD2. V dropped 0 bases and J dropped 4; count of bases not matched to a gene: 8. The germline V gene has CDR1 SGHAT and CDR2 FQNNGV. This CDR3 comprises 17 residues. CDR3 sequence: CASSLDQVSGGADTQYF. CDR3 sequence (DNA): TGTGCCAGCAGCTTAGATCAGGTTAGCGGGGGCGCAGATACGCAGTATTTT.

The chain links TRBV18 to TRBJ2-2; tentatively, D is TRBD1 (6 bases). Germline V gene data show CDR1 as KGHSH and CDR2 as LQKENI. Trimming left V 3 bases short and J 6 bases short, with 14 bases between. The length of the CDR3 is 15 residues. The CDR3 region has the DNA TGTGCCAGCTCACCGGGGCAGGGGATCGCCGGGGAGCTGTTTTTT. It specifies CASSPGQGIAGELFF. Variable domain in full (rest from reference TRBV18 and TRBJ2-2): NAGVMQNPRHLVRRRGQEARLRCSPMKGHSHVYWYRQLPEEGLKFMVYLQKENIIDESGMPKERFSAEFPKEGPSILRIQQVVRGDSAAYFCASSPGQGIAGELFFGEGSRLTVL.

This chain connects TRBV5-1 to TRBJ2-7; 8 bases line up with TRBD2. The germline V gene encodes CDR1 SGHRS and CDR2 YFSETQ. This CDR3 contains 15 residues. The V gene end was trimmed by 2 bases and the J gene end by 5 bases; junction bases not matched to a gene: 9. In DNA, the CDR3 is TGCGCCAGCAGCTTCTCGCCGGGAGGGCTTAACGAGCAGTACTTC. Its protein is CASSFSPGGLNEQYF. Full variable domain (remainder filled in from reference TRBV5-1 and TRBJ2-7): KAGVTQTPRYLIKTRGQQVTLSCSPISGHRSVSWYQQTPGQGLQFLFEYFSETQRNKGNFPGRFSGRQFSNSRSEMNVSTLELGDSALYLCASSFSPGGLNEQYFGPGTRLTVT.